This TCR beta chain was identified during a study of T-cell reconstitution after alpha-beta-depleted transplantation in children. CDR1 and CDR2 (germline): SGHRS, YFSETQ. The CDR3 is 15 amino acids. V lost 4 bases, J lost 6 bases, and 8 bases stayed unmatched. Molecular barcoding with unique molecular identifiers was used for the TCRbeta library. TCRdb analysed the PCR reads with MiXCR anew, one entry per CDR3 protein. The profile shows about 280,000 distinct CDR3 sequences, roughly 12% of them singletons. In its sample, this clonotype was seen many times. The chain carries TRBV5-1 and TRBJ2-7; 12 nucleotides line up with TRBD2. Specimen: peripheral blood, collected 180 days after TCRalphabeta/CD19-depleted stem cell transplant. The source of this sequence is a male patient between 2 and 15 years old who had a stem cell transplant for chronic granulomatous disease, so the T cells may come from the graft donor. CDR3 in DNA: TGCGCCAGCAGCGCAATGACTAGCGGGAGTTCCGAGCAGTACTTC. This translates into CASSAMTSGSSEQYF.